This T cell receptor (beta chain) was obtained from a study of PD-L1 blockade in urothelial cancer. V gave up 6 bases and J gave up 7 bases; unmatched junction bases: 6. Germline V lookup: CDR1 SNHLY, CDR2 FYNNEI. This CDR3 contains 14 residues. Assay: immunoSEQ multiplex PCR; the TCRdb copy retains only in-frame clones and omits some. The profile shows approximately 79,000 clones, about 90% of them singletons. The source is a woman in her 70s with urothelial cancer. This chain uses TRBV2 with TRBJ1-4, with 9 bases lining up with TRBD1. This specimen consisted of PBMCs, obtained around atezolizumab (anti-PD-L1) treatment. The CDR3: CASRLGQGGEKLFF. The CDR3 DNA reads as TGTGCCAGCAGACTGGGACAGGGCGGTGAAAAACTGTTTTTT.